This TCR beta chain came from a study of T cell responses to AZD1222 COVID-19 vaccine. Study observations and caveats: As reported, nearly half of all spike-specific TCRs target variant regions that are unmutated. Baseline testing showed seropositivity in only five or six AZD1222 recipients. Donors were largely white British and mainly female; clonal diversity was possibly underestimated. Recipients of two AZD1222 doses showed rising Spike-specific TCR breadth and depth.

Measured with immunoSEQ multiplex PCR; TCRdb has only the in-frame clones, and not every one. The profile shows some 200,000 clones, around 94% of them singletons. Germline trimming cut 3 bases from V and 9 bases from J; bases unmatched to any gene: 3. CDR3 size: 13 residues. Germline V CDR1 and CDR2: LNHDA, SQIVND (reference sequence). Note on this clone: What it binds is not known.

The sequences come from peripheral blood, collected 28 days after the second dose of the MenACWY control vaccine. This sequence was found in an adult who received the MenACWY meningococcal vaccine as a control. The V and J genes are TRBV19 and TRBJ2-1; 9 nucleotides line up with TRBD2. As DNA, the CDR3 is TGTGCCAGTAGTATGGGACTAGCTGGTGAGCAGTTCTTC. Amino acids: CASSMGLAGEQFF. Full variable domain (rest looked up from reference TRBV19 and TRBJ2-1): DGGITQSPKYLFRKEGQNVTLSCEQNLNHDAMYWYRQDPGQGLRLIYYSQIVNDFQKGDIAEGYSVSREKKESFPLTVTSAQKNPTAFYLCASSMGLAGEQFFGPGTRLTVL.